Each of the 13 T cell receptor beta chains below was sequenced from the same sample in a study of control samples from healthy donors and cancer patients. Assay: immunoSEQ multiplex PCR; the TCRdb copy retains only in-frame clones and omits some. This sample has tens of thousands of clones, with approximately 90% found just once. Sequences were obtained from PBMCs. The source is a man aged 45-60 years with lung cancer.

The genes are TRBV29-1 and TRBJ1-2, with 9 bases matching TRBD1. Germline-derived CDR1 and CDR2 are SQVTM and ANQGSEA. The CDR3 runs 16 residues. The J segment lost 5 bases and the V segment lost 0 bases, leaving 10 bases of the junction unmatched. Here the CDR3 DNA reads TGCAGCGTTGAAGATCCCAAACAGGGGGCGAGGTATGGCTACACCTTC. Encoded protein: CSVEDPKQGARYGYTF.

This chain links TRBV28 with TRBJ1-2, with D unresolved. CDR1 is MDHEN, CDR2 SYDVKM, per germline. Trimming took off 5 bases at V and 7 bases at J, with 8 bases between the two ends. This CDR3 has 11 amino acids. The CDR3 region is CASSREGGYTF. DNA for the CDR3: TGTGCCAGCAGTAGAGAGGGTGGCTACACCTTC.

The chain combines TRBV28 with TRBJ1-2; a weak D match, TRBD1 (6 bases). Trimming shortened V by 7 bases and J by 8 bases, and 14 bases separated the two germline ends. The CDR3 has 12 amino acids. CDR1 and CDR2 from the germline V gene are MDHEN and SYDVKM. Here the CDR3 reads CASTDAGQGYTF. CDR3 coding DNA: TGTGCCAGCACCGATGCTGGACAGGGCTACACCTTC.

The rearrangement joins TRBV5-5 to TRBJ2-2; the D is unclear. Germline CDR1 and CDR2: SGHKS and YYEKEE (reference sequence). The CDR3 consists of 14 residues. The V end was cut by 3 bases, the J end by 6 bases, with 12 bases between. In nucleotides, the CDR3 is TGTGCCAGCAGCTCGGATGGGGTCCCCGGGGAGCTGTTTTTT. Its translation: CASSSDGVPGELFF. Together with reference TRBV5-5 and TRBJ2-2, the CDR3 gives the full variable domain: DAGVTQSPTHLIKTRGQQVTLRCSPISGHKSVSWYQQVLGQGPQFIFQYYEKEERGRGNFPDRFSARQFPNYSSELNVNALLLGDSALYLCASSSDGVPGELFFGEGSRLTVL.

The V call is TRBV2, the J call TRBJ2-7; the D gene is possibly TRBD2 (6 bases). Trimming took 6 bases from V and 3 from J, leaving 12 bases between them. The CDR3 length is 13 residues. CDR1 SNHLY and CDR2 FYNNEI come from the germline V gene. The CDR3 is CASSGTGSYEQYF. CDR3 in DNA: TGTGCCAGCAGCGGGACTGGGAGCTACGAGCAGTACTTC.

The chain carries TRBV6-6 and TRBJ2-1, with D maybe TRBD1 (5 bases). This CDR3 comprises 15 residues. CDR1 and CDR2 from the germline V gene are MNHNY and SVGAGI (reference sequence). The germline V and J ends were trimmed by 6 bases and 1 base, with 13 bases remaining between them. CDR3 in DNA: TGTGCCAGCAGACAAGGGGTGAGGTCCTACAATGAGCAGTTCTTC. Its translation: CASRQGVRSYNEQFF.

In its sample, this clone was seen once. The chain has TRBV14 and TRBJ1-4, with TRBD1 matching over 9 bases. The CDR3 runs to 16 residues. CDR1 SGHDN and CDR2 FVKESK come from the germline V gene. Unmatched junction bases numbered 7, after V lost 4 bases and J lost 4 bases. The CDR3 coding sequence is TGTGCCAGCAGCCCTATACCGGGACAGGGTAATGAAAAACTGTTTTTT. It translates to CASSPIPGQGNEKLFF. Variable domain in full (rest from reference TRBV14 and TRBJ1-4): EAGVTQFPSHSVIEKGQTVTLRCDPISGHDNLYWYRRVMGKEIKFLLHFVKESKQDESGMPNNRFLAERTGGTYSTLKVQPAELEDSGVYFCASSPIPGQGNEKLFFGSGTQLSVL.

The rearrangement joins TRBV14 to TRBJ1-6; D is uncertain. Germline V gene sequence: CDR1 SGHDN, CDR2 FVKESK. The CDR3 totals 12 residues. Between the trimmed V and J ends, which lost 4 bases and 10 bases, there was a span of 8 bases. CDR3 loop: CASSLTKSPLHF. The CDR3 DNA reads TGTGCCAGCAGCCTCACCAAATCACCCCTCCACTTT.

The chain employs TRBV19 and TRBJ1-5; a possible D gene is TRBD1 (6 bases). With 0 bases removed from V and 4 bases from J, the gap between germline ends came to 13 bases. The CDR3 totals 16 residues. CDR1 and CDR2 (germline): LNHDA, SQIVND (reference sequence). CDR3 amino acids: CASSIETRTDNQPQHF. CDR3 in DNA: TGTGCCAGTAGTATAGAAACTAGGACAGATAATCAGCCCCAGCATTTT.

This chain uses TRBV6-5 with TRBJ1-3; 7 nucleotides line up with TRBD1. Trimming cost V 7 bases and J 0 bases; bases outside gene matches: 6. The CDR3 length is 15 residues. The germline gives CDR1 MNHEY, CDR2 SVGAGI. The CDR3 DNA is TGTGCCAGCAAAGAGGGACAGCACTCTGGAAACACCATATATTTT. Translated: CASKEGQHSGNTIYF.

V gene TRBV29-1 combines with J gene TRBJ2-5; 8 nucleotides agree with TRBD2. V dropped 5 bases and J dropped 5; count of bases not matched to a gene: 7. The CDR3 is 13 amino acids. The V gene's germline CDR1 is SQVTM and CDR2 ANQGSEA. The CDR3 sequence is CSVLGGATETQYF. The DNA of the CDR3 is TGCAGCGTTCTCGGGGGGGCCACGGAGACCCAGTACTTC.

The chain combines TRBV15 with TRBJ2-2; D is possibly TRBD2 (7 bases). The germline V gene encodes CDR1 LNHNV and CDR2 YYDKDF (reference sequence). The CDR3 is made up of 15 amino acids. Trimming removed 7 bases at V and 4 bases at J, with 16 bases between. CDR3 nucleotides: TGTGCCACCAATTTGGGGGGGGCCACCACCGGGGAGCTGTTTTTT. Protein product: CATNLGGATTGELFF.

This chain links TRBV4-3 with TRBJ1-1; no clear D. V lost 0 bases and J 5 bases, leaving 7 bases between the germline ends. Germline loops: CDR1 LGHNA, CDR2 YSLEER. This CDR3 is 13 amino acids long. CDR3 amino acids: CASSQERGTEAFF. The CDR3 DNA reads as TGCGCCAGCAGCCAAGAACGTGGTACTGAAGCTTTCTTT.